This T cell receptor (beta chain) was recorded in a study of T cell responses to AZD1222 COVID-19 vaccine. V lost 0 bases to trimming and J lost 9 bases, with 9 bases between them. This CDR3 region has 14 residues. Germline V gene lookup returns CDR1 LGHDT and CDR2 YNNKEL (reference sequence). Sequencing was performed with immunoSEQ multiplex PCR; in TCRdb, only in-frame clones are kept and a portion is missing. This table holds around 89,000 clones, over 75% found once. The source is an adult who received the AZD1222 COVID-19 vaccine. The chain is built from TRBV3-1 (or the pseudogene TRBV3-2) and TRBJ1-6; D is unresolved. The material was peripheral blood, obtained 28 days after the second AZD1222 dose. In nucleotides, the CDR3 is TGTGCCAGCAGCCAAGATGTGGGTCGTTCACCCCTCCACTTT. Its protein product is CASSQDVGRSPLHF.